This record looks at one T cell receptor beta chain sequence and its context. Its antigen remains unidentified. This clone may be a read error of a much larger clone one base away. These data belong to a study of T-cell reconstitution after alpha-beta-depleted transplantation in children. General study points: Alpha-beta T cells about two months after transplant reportedly derived from several hundred expanded graft clones. Surviving recipient cells, namely T cells and thymic progenitors, were the source of high day-60 TCRbeta diversity in some patients. Newly produced T cells mostly accounted for T-cell counts and diversity one year post-transplant.

The authors prepared the TCRbeta library with unique molecular identifiers. TCRdb itself ran the PCR reads through MiXCR, one entry per CDR3 protein. This sample has under 300,000 distinct CDR3 sequences; roughly 12% occur once, and the top ten carry 23%. This CDR3 spans 15 amino acids. CDR1 is MGHRA, CDR2 YSYEKL, per germline. The sample here was peripheral blood, taken 180 days after TCRalphabeta/CD19-depleted stem cell transplant. The rearrangement uses TRBV4-1 and TRBJ2-7; D is unresolved. The clonotype comes from a male patient aged 2-15 years who had a stem cell transplant for chronic granulomatous disease, so the T cells may come from the graft donor. The CDR3 DNA reads TGCACCAGCAGCCAAGCCCCCGTAGGGAACTACGAGCAGTACTTC. This sequence encodes CTSSQAPVGNYEQYF.